Listed below are T cell receptor beta chains from one sample, sequenced in a study of T cell responses to AZD1222 COVID-19 vaccine. Profiling relied on immunoSEQ multiplex PCR, and the TCRdb table lists in-frame clones only, not all of them. The table includes approximately 150,000 clones, roughly 89% detected once. This specimen was peripheral blood, taken 28 days after the second AZD1222 dose. Receptors originate from an adult who received the AZD1222 COVID-19 vaccine. CDR3s leave out the opening cysteine and the closing phenylalanine or tryptophan. A D gene is named only where the DNA matches it firmly.

v_gene,d_gene,j_gene,CDR3aa
TRBV12-3/TRBV12-4,.,TRBJ1-2,ASSLRRGVGYT
TRBV7-9,.,TRBJ2-3,ASSLWVDTQY
TRBV9,TRBD1,TRBJ2-3,ASSVAGTATDTQY
TRBV6-5,TRBD1,TRBJ1-1,ASSTQDRAYSEAF
TRBV27,TRBD1,TRBJ2-3,ASSGPTGRTDTQY
TRBV5-1,.,TRBJ1-4,ASSLGRGLPHEKLF
TRBV27,.,TRBJ1-3,ASSFSQGHSGNTIY
TRBV6-4,.,TRBJ2-1,ASSDGHGGYNEQF
TRBV19,.,TRBJ1-1,ASSRMNTEAF
TRBV3-1/TRBV3-2,.,TRBJ2-7,ASSTRTPSYEQY
TRBV19,.,TRBJ1-2,ASSPRVYGYT
TRBV4-1,TRBD1,TRBJ1-5,ASSLGTGDQPQH
TRBV6-8,TRBD2,TRBJ2-1,ASSYSAGGYNEQF
TRBV4-1,.,TRBJ1-5,ASGQGVGQPQH
TRBV19,.,TRBJ2-2,ASSQGRTEGGELF
TRBV7-2,.,TRBJ2-1,ASSLAVGGLGEQF
TRBV5-1,TRBD2,TRBJ2-3,ASSLPSGVTDTQY
TRBV11-2,.,TRBJ1-3,ASSLILPSSGNTIY
TRBV18,.,TRBJ2-7,ASSPPWGQGSAYAYEQY
TRBV4-1,.,TRBJ1-1,ASSSYRETEAF
TRBV5-6,.,TRBJ1-2,ASSPRQVPLIGYGYT
TRBV4-1,.,TRBJ2-5,ASSYQWPQETQY
TRBV6-6,.,TRBJ2-3,ASSQIGITDTQY